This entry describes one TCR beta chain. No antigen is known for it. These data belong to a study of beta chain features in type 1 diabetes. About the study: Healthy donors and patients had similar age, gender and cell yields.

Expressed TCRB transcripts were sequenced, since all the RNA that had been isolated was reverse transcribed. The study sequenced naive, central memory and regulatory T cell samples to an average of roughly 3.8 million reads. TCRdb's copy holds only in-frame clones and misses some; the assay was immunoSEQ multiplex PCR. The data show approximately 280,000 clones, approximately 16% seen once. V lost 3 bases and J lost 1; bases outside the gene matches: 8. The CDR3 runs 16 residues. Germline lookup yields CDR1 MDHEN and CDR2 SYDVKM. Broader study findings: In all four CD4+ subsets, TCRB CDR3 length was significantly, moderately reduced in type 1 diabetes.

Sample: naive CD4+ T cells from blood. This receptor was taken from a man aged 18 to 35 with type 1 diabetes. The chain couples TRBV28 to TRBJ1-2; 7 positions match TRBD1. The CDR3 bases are TGTGCCAGCAGTTTTATCGGGTCAGGGGGTAACTATGGCTACACCTTC. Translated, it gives CASSFIGSGGNYGYTF.